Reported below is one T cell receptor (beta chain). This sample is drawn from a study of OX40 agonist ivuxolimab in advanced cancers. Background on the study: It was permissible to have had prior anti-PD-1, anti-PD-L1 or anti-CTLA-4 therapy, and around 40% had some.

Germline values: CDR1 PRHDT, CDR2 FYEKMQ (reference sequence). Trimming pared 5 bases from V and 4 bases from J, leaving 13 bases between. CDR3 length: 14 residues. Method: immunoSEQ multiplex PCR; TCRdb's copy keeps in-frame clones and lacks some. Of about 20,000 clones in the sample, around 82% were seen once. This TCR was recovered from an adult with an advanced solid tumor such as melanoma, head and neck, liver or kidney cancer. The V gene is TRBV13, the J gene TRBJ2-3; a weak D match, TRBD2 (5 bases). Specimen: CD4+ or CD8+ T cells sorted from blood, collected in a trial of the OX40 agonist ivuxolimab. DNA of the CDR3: TGTGCCAGCAGCCCGAGGCTAGCCCCAGATACGCAGTATTTT. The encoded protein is CASSPRLAPDTQYF.